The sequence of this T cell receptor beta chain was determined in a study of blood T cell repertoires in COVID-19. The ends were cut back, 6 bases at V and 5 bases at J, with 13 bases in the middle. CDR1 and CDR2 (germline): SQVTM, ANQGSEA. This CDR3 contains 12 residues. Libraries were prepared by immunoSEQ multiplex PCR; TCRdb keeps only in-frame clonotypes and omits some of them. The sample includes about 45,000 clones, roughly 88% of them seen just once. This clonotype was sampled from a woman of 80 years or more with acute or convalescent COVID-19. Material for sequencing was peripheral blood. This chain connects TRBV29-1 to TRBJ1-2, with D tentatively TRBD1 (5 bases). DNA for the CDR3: TGCAGCGTCGGGGGGGACCTTTATGGCTACACCTTC. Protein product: CSVGGDLYGYTF.